Listed below are T cell receptor beta chains from one sample, sequenced in a study of cytomegalovirus exposure and HLA in healthy donors. Measured with immunoSEQ multiplex PCR; TCRdb has only the in-frame clones, and not every one. The data show 150,000 to 200,000 clones, around 72% seen once. The sequenced sample consisted of PBMCs. These receptors all come from a woman in her forties in good health and CMV-seropositive. CDR3s leave out the opening cysteine and the closing phenylalanine or tryptophan. Each record gives: V gene, J gene, CDR3 protein.

v_call: TRBV7-6; j_call: TRBJ1-4; cdr3_aa: ASRPGTATNEKLF
v_call: TRBV6-5; j_call: TRBJ1-2; cdr3_aa: ASSEAGRAGYT
v_call: TRBV9; j_call: TRBJ2-2; cdr3_aa: ASSGAGGPGGELF
v_call: TRBV7-2; j_call: TRBJ2-6; cdr3_aa: ASTTLGGLWANVLT
v_call: TRBV5-1; j_call: TRBJ2-2; cdr3_aa: ASSSGHSNTGELF
v_call: TRBV25-1; j_call: TRBJ2-7; cdr3_aa: ASRGTGVYEQY
v_call: TRBV7-3; j_call: TRBJ1-2; cdr3_aa: ASSFSAGTGANYGYT
v_call: TRBV2; j_call: TRBJ1-5; cdr3_aa: ASSDRGRDQPQH
v_call: TRBV5-1; j_call: .; cdr3_aa: ASSPRPGGLSYEQY
v_call: TRBV28; j_call: TRBJ2-5; cdr3_aa: ASTNVETQY
v_call: TRBV29-1; j_call: TRBJ2-5; cdr3_aa: SVERWNGGQY
v_call: TRBV7-9; j_call: TRBJ2-7; cdr3_aa: SSSLSDYEQY
v_call: TRBV25-1; j_call: TRBJ1-2; cdr3_aa: ASTGSSNYGYT
v_call: TRBV15; j_call: TRBJ2-1; cdr3_aa: ATSRNRGQGNEQF
v_call: TRBV11-2; j_call: TRBJ2-6; cdr3_aa: ASSLDSGQGSGANVLT
v_call: TRBV27; j_call: TRBJ1-6; cdr3_aa: ASSSPGTASPLH
v_call: TRBV11-2; j_call: TRBJ2-5; cdr3_aa: ASSLRLAGVRETQY
v_call: TRBV30; j_call: TRBJ2-5; cdr3_aa: AWSKRGFMETQY
v_call: TRBV15; j_call: TRBJ2-4; cdr3_aa: ATSSRGGKNIQY
v_call: TRBV30; j_call: TRBJ1-2; cdr3_aa: AWNQGGNYGYT
v_call: TRBV28; j_call: TRBJ2-6; cdr3_aa: ASSPTGSQANVLT
v_call: TRBV6-6; j_call: TRBJ2-1; cdr3_aa: ASSSGTRTYNEQF
v_call: TRBV28; j_call: TRBJ2-5; cdr3_aa: ASSHRTAQETQY
v_call: TRBV6-1; j_call: TRBJ2-4; cdr3_aa: ASSEPRGSAKNIQY
v_call: TRBV7-2; j_call: TRBJ2-7; cdr3_aa: ASSGGGAGSYEQY
v_call: TRBV6-1; j_call: TRBJ2-7; cdr3_aa: ASSDRDRGHEQY
v_call: TRBV28; j_call: TRBJ2-7; cdr3_aa: ASRGTGEVAAGGQRRYEQY
v_call: TRBV16; j_call: TRBJ1-6; cdr3_aa: ASSQMGGTSFDNSPLH
v_call: TRBV6-5; j_call: TRBJ1-2; cdr3_aa: ASSDLQGYGYT
v_call: TRBV2; j_call: TRBJ2-1; cdr3_aa: ASRRSSILHEQF
v_call: TRBV7-9; j_call: TRBJ2-3; cdr3_aa: ASSLVGNTDTQY
v_call: TRBV15; j_call: TRBJ1-1; cdr3_aa: ATSSRVRWRGNTEAF
v_call: TRBV5-5; j_call: TRBJ1-2; cdr3_aa: ASSVIVQVNYGYT
v_call: TRBV25-1; j_call: TRBJ1-6; cdr3_aa: ASSEQTGAGSPLH
v_call: TRBV13; j_call: TRBJ2-7; cdr3_aa: ASSLESDEQY